A selection of T cell receptor beta chains follows, all from one sample in a study of blood T cell repertoires in COVID-19. Data came from immunoSEQ multiplex PCR; TCRdb stores just in-frame clones and leaves some out. The sample lists about 480,000 clones, approximately 89% occurring once. Material: peripheral blood. The receptors shown here come from a woman between 50 and 59 years old with COVID-19, enrolled during active disease. Both conserved end residues are part of each CDR3. D genes are given only for firm matches. Size tells how often a clone was seen (once, few, many) or the class of an expanded clone, and some rows leave it out.

d_call j_call clone_size v_call cdr3_aa cdr3_nt
TRBD1 TRBJ1-2 few TRBV11-2 CASSLDPGGSGYTF TGTGCCAGCAGCTTAGATCCAGGGGGATCTGGCTACACCTTC
TRBD1 TRBJ2-5 . TRBV5-1 CASSWMGQGKETQYF TGCGCCAGCAGCTGGATGGGACAGGGGAAAGAGACCCAGTACTTC
TRBD1 TRBJ2-2 . TRBV2 CASIKYRDRVTGELFF TGTGCCAGCATTAAATATCGGGACAGGGTCACCGGGGAGCTGTTTTTT
TRBD1 TRBJ1-5 few TRBV27 CASSLHGQDGQPQHF TGTGCCAGCAGTTTACACGGACAGGATGGACAGCCCCAGCATTTT
TRBD1 TRBJ1-2 . TRBV10-2 CASAGTGTNYGYTF TGCGCCAGCGCCGGGACAGGGACGAACTATGGCTACACCTTC
TRBD1 TRBJ1-3 . TRBV18 CASSPRQGAGSGNTIYF TGTGCCAGCTCACCCCGACAGGGGGCTGGGTCTGGAAACACCATATATTTT
TRBD2 TRBJ2-2 . TRBV7-6 CASSPLAGPRENTGELFF TGTGCCAGCAGCCCACTAGCGGGGCCCAGAGAGAACACCGGGGAGCTGTTTTTT
TRBD1 TRBJ1-1 once TRBV30 CAWGHLDREDVEAFF TGTGCCTGGGGGCACCTAGACAGGGAAGATGTTGAAGCTTTCTTT
TRBD2 TRBJ2-1 once TRBV6-2/TRBV6-3 CASSDFSGGALNEQFF TGTGCCAGCAGCGATTTTAGCGGGGGGGCCTTAAATGAGCAGTTCTTC
. TRBJ2-2 . TRBV13 CASSPPLAGELFF TGTGCCAGCAGCCCCCCCCTTGCCGGGGAGCTGTTTTTT
. TRBJ2-7 few TRBV7-9 CASSLGQDSYEQYF TGTGCCAGCAGCTTAGGCCAGGACTCCTACGAGCAGTACTTC
. TRBJ2-6 . TRBV10-2 CASSPVAGTGANVLTF TGCGCCAGCTCCCCAGTCGCAGGGACTGGGGCCAACGTCCTGACTTTC
TRBD1 TRBJ2-7 . TRBV5-4 CASSWRGTGDSYEQYF TGTGCCAGCAGCTGGAGGGGGACAGGGGATTCCTACGAGCAGTACTTC
. TRBJ1-1 . TRBV10-3 CAISESPDTTEAFF TGTGCCATCAGTGAGTCACCAGATACCACTGAAGCTTTCTTT
. TRBJ1-1 . TRBV7-8 CASSFTSDFNTEAFF TGTGCCAGCAGCTTCACCTCTGACTTTAACACTGAAGCTTTCTTT
TRBD2 TRBJ2-1 . TRBV3-1/TRBV3-2 CASSQGSGGTYNEQFF TGTGCCAGCAGCCAAGGAAGCGGGGGGACCTACAATGAGCAGTTCTTC
. TRBJ2-1 . TRBV3-1/TRBV3-2 CASRPAGRIYNEQFF TGTGCCAGCAGACCCGCAGGGCGGATCTACAATGAGCAGTTCTTC
. TRBJ1-1 . TRBV12-3/TRBV12-4 CASSPSSREAFF TGTGCCAGCAGTCCTTCCTCGAGGGAAGCTTTCTTT
. TRBJ1-2 . TRBV27 CASSSWGANYGYTF TGTGCCAGCAGTTCGTGGGGGGCTAACTATGGCTACACCTTC
. TRBJ2-3 . TRBV25-1 CASSSPGEQGGDTQYF TGTGCCAGCAGTTCCCCAGGGGAGCAAGGAGGAGATACGCAGTATTTT
. TRBJ1-5 . TRBV30 CAWSRGSNQPQHF TGTGCCTGGAGTCGAGGATCCAATCAGCCCCAGCATTTT
TRBD1 TRBJ2-5 . TRBV19 CASRSPGQGAETQYF TGTGCCAGTAGGAGCCCGGGACAGGGGGCTGAGACCCAGTACTTC
. TRBJ2-6 . TRBV9 CASSLLPFSSGANVLTF TGTGCCAGCAGCTTGCTTCCCTTCAGCTCTGGGGCCAACGTCCTGACTTTC
TRBD2 TRBJ2-3 . TRBV24-1 CATPRPERGNRNTQYF TGTGCCACCCCCCGTCCCGAGCGGGGGAATAGAAATACGCAGTATTTT
TRBD1 TRBJ1-2 . TRBV5-1 CASSAWDRGSGGYTF TGCGCCAGCAGCGCCTGGGACAGGGGTTCAGGTGGCTACACCTTC
. TRBJ2-1 once TRBV24-1 CATSDFPRQESTEQFF TGTGCCACCAGTGATTTCCCCCGACAGGAATCGACTGAGCAGTTCTTC
TRBD2 TRBJ2-5 once TRBV9 CASSAGTSGAETQYF TGTGCCAGCAGCGCAGGGACTAGCGGGGCCGAGACCCAGTACTTC
. TRBJ1-1 . TRBV5-1 CASSNEGMNTEAFF TGCGCCAGCAGCAACGAGGGAATGAACACTGAAGCTTTCTTT
TRBD2 TRBJ2-1 once TRBV3-1/TRBV3-2 CASSPTTLTSGVSNEQFF TGTGCCAGCAGCCCGACCACGTTGACTAGCGGGGTATCCAATGAGCAGTTCTTC
. TRBJ2-1 . TRBV10-1 CASSESAGLLLGEQFF TGCGCCAGCAGTGAGTCTGCGGGGCTCCTCCTAGGGGAGCAGTTCTTC
. TRBJ1-6 . TRBV7-9 CASGPSDRYNSPLHF TGTGCCAGCGGCCCTTCGGACAGATATAATTCACCCCTCCACTTT
. TRBJ1-1 . TRBV2 CASSVRPNTEAFF TGTGCCAGCAGTGTTCGTCCTAACACTGAAGCTTTCTTT
. TRBJ1-5 . TRBV28 CASSLVQGSNQPQHF TGTGCCAGCAGTTTAGTACAGGGCAGCAATCAGCCCCAGCATTTT
TRBD1 TRBJ2-2 . TRBV10-3 CAISELEQGPTGELFF TGTGCCATCAGTGAGCTTGAACAGGGGCCCACCGGGGAGCTGTTTTTT
. TRBJ2-2 once TRBV5-4 CASSLDFYTGELFF TGTGCCAGCAGCTTAGACTTCTACACCGGGGAGCTGTTTTTT
. TRBJ2-3 . TRBV12-3/TRBV12-4 CASNLEETQYF TGTGCCAGCAACCTTGAGGAGACGCAGTATTTT
. TRBJ1-5 . TRBV4-2 CASSQGTENQPQHF TGTGCCAGCAGCCAAGGAACAGAGAATCAGCCCCAGCATTTT
. TRBJ2-4 . TRBV30 CAWKARGAKNIQYF TGTGCCTGGAAGGCTCGGGGGGCCAAAAACATTCAGTACTTC
. TRBJ1-1 . TRBV5-1 CASSLRGSMNTEAFF TGCGCCAGCAGCTTGCGTGGGAGTATGAACACTGAAGCTTTCTTT
. TRBJ1-2 . TRBV5-1 CASSLAGDGGYTF TGCGCCAGCAGCTTGGCGGGGGATGGAGGCTACACCTTC
TRBD2 TRBJ2-7 . TRBV2 CASSARGGSHEQYF TGTGCCAGCAGTGCGCGCGGGGGGTCCCACGAGCAGTACTTC
TRBD2 TRBJ2-1 . TRBV9 CASSVDLAGEDEQFF TGTGCCAGCAGCGTAGACCTAGCGGGGGAGGATGAGCAGTTCTTC
TRBD1 TRBJ2-7 . TRBV2 CASRADRDRFEQYF TGTGCCAGCAGGGCCGACAGGGATCGGTTCGAGCAGTACTTC
TRBD1 TRBJ2-7 . TRBV11-2 CASSSGTGVAYEQYF TGTGCCAGCAGCTCGGGGACAGGAGTCGCCTACGAGCAGTACTTC
. TRBJ1-2 . TRBV4-1 CASSRGAVSNYGYTF TGCGCCAGCAGCCGTGGGGCAGTCTCTAACTATGGCTACACCTTC
. TRBJ2-3 . TRBV3-1/TRBV3-2 CASSQVGDTQYF TGTGCCAGCAGCCAAGTCGGGGATACGCAGTATTTT
. TRBJ1-2 . TRBV6-1 CASSEIGEQGHIYGYTF TGTGCCAGCAGTGAGATTGGGGAACAGGGCCATATTTATGGCTACACCTTC
TRBD1 TRBJ1-4 . TRBV5-1 CASSLTGGYEKLFF TGCGCCAGCAGCCTGACAGGGGGATACGAAAAACTGTTTTTT